This TCR beta chain came from a study of blood T cell repertoires in COVID-19. Overall study: The United States, Italy and Spain supplied acute and convalescent COVID-19 samples. The cDNA or gDNA used as material had been derived from T cells, B-cell-depleted T cells, or PBMCs.

Assay used: immunoSEQ multiplex PCR; TCRdb lists only in-frame clones, some missing. The sample contains around 160,000 clones, over 75% of which appear only once. Participants' reported clinical history set cohort assignment. V was shortened by 2 bases and J by 4 bases, with 15 bases between the two germline ends. The CDR3 contains 15 residues. Looked up from germline, CDR1 is SGHVS and CDR2 is FQNEAQ. The sequence came from a man aged 50 to 59 who had recovered from COVID-19. The chain joins TRBV7-8 to TRBJ2-7; possibly TRBD1 for D (6 bases). Sequences were obtained from PBMCs or T cells enriched from blood (not recorded which). This CDR3 is CASSLILRRGYEQYF. The CDR3 DNA is TGTGCCAGCAGCTTAATCCTCCGCAGGGGATACGAGCAGTACTTC.